The next 10 T cell receptor beta chains were all read from a single sample in a study of T cells in women clearing cervical HPV infection. Libraries were prepared by immunoSEQ multiplex PCR; TCRdb keeps only in-frame clonotypes and omits some of them. The sample includes some 46,000 clones. The sequencing sample was made of blood buffy coat. These receptors all come from a woman aged 18-69 years with a cervical HPV16 infection that either progressed to CIN3+ or cleared (not recorded which).

A remark on this clone: The read finishes 3 residues shy of the CDR3 end, and the germline J gene is used to complete it. The gene calls are TRBV19 and TRBJ2-3; 11 positions agree with TRBD1. The length of the CDR3 is 15 residues. In germline, CDR1 is LNHDA, CDR2 SQIVND (reference sequence). Partial CDR3 DNA: TGTGCCAGTAGGGGACAGGGGGTCGCCAATCAGCCG. The encoded protein is CASRGQGVANQP. The whole CDR3 protein reads CASRGQGVANQPQYF.

Note on this clone: With the read ending 3 residues before the CDR3 end, the germline J gene is used to fill in that end. This chain links TRBV18 with TRBJ1-2; TRBD1 is a possible D gene (5 bases). CDR1 is KGHSH and CDR2 is LQKENI in the germline V gene. The CDR3 is made up of 18 amino acids. CDR3 sequence: CASSPPLAGGDFSYDYTF. Partial CDR3 DNA: TGTGCCAGCTCACCACCCCTAGCGGGGGGGGATTTTTCCTACGAC.

Comments on this clone: The DNA ends 3 residues before the CDR3 does, and the rest of the CDR3 is filled in from the germline J gene. The chain couples TRBV29-1 to TRBJ2-3; D is unclear. This CDR3 is 14 amino acids long. The germline V gene encodes CDR1 SQVTM and CDR2 ANQGSEA. V was shortened by 0 bases and J by 1 base, with 8 bases between the two germline ends. CDR3 sequence reads: CSVEDAVRTDTQYF. CDR3 DNA, as far as it was read: TGCAGCGTTGAAGATGCGGTGCGCACAGATACG.

A note on this clone: With the read ending 3 residues before the CDR3 end, the germline J gene is used to fill in that end. The V gene is TRBV7-2, the J gene TRBJ2-4, with D perhaps matching TRBD2 (6 bases). CDR3 length: 14 residues. Trimming stripped 5 bases from V and 7 bases from J, with 15 bases between. CDR1 is SGHTA and CDR2 is FQGNSA in the germline V gene. CDR3 bases read: TGTGCCAGCAGCCCCCCCGGGGGTATCAACATT. Translating it yields CASSPPGGINI. The complete CDR3 reads CASSPPGGINIQYF.

With regard to this clone: The CDR3 is cut off 3 residues early in the read; its end comes from the germline J gene. This chain joins TRBV30 and TRBJ1-3; no definite D call. V lost 3 bases and J 0 bases, leaving 9 bases between the germline ends. This CDR3 region has 14 residues. Germline CDR1 is GTSNPN and CDR2 is SVGIG (reference sequence). CDR3 bases read: TGTGCCTGGAGCTCGACTGGCTCTGGAAACACC. It yields the protein CAWSSTGSGNT. The entire CDR3 protein reads CAWSSTGSGNTIYF. The full variable domain, in which reference TRBV30 and TRBJ1-3 provide the parts outside the CDR3, is SQTIHQWPATLVQPVGSPLSLECTVEGTSNPNLYWYRQAAGRGLQLLFYSVGIGQISSEVPQNLSASRPQDRQFILSSKKLLLSDSGFYLCAWSSTGSGNTIYFGEGSWLTVV.

As for this clone: The CDR3 is cut off 3 residues early in the read; its end comes from the germline J gene. The chain recombines TRBV2 with TRBJ1-2, with D maybe TRBD1 (6 bases). CDR3 length: 11 residues. The germline V gene has CDR1 SNHLY and CDR2 FYNNEI. CDR3 sequence: CASRYRDSYTF. Incomplete CDR3 DNA: TGTGCCAGCAGGTACCGGGACAGC.

The sequenced CDR3 bases are TGTGCCAGCAGCCCTGGGACAGGTATGAACATT. Translation gives CASSPGTGMNI. The CDR3 as a whole reads CASSPGTGMNIQYF. The genes are TRBV5-5 and TRBJ2-4, with TRBD1 identical over 8 bases. The sequence runs out 3 residues before the end of the CDR3; the remainder is reconstructed from the germline J gene. Per germline, CDR1 SGHKS and CDR2 YYEKEE (reference sequence). The CDR3 totals 14 residues. V gave up 4 bases and J gave up 7 bases; unmatched junction bases: 7.

Comment on this clone: The junction shows a germline mismatch at one end, possibly a read error. Sequencing ends 3 residues short of the CDR3 end; the germline J gene provides the rest. This sequence joins TRBV20-1 and TRBJ2-3; D uncertain. Per germline, CDR1 DFQATT and CDR2 SNEGSKA (reference sequence). The CDR3 runs 11 residues. The sequenced CDR3 bases are TGCAGTGTATTAGCTCCAGAGACG. The encoded protein is CSVLAPET. The whole CDR3 reads CSVLAPETQYF.

As for this clone: The read ends 3 residues early relative to the CDR3; the germline J gene fills the gap. The chain couples TRBV29-1 to TRBJ1-2, with 10 bases that match TRBD1. The J segment lost 6 bases and the V segment lost 7 bases, leaving 5 bases of the junction unmatched. CDR3 size: 12 residues. Per germline, CDR1 SQVTM and CDR2 ANQGSEA. CDR3: CSGGQGWDGYTF. CDR3 bases read: TGCAGCGGGGGACAGGGGTGGGATGGC. The complete variable domain, with remaining parts taken from reference TRBV29-1 and TRBJ1-2, reads SAVISQKPSRDICQRGTSLTIQCQVDSQVTMMFWYRQQPGQSLTLIATANQGSEATYESGFVIDKFPISRPNLTFSTLTVSNMSPEDSSIYLCSGGQGWDGYTFGSGTRLTVV.

Worth noting for this clone: From the germline J gene comes the end of the CDR3, since the read stops 3 residues before it. The chain has TRBV20-1 and TRBJ1-6; no reliable D call. Trimming removed 3 bases at V and 10 bases at J, with 16 bases between. Looked up from germline, CDR1 is DFQATT and CDR2 is SNEGSKA (reference sequence). This CDR3 contains 14 residues. The CDR3 DNA, read in part, is TGCAGTGCTAGTTCGGCAGGCCCTGACTCACCC. Its protein product is CSASSAGPDSP. The whole CDR3 protein is CSASSAGPDSPLHF.